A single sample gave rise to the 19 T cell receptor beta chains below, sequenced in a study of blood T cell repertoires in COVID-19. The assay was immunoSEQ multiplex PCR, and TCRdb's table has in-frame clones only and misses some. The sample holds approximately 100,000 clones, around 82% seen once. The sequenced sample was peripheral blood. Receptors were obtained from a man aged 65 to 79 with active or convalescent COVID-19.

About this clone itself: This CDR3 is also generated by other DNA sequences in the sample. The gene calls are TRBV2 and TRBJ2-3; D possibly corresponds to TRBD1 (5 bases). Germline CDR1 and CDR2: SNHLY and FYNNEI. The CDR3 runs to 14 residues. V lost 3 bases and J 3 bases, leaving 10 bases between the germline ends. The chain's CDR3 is CASSDRARTDTQYF. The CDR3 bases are TGTGCCAGCAGTGACAGGGCAAGGACAGATACGCAGTATTTT. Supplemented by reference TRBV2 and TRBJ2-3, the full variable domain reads EPEVTQTPSHQVTQMGQEVILRCVPISNHLYFYWYRQILGQKVEFLVSFYNNEISEKSEIFDDQFSVERPDGSNFTLKIRSTKLEDSAMYFCASSDRARTDTQYFGPGTRLTVL.

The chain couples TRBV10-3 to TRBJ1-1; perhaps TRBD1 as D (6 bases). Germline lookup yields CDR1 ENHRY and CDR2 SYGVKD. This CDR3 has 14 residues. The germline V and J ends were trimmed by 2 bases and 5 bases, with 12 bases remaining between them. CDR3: CAISETGLGTEAFF. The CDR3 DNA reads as TGTGCCATCAGTGAGACAGGGTTAGGGACTGAAGCTTTCTTT.

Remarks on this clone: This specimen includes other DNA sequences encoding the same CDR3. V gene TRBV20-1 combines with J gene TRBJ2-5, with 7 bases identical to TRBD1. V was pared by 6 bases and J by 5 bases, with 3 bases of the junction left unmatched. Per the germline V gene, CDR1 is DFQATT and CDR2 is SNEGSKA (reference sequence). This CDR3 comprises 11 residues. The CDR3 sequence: CSAQGVETQYF. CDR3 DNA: TGCAGTGCCCAGGGGGTCGAGACCCAGTACTTC.

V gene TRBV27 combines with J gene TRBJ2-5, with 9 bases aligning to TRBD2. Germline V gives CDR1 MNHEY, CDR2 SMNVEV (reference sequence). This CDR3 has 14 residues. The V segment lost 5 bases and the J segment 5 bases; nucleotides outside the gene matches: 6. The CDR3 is CASSAGGAAETQYF. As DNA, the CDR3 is TGTGCCAGCAGTGCGGGGGGGGCTGCCGAGACCCAGTACTTC.

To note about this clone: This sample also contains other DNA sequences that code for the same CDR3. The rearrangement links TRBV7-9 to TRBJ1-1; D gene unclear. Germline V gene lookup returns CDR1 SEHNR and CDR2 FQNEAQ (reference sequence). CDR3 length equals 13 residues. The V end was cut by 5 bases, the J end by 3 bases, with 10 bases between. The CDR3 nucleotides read TGTGCCAGCAGCCTAAACCGGGACACTGAAGCTTTCTTT. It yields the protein CASSLNRDTEAFF.

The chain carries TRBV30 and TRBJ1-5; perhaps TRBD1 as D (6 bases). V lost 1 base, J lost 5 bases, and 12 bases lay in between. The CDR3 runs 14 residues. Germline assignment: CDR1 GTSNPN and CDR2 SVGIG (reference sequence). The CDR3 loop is CAWSEDSSYQPQHF. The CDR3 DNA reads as TGTGCCTGGAGTGAGGACAGTTCTTATCAGCCCCAGCATTTT.

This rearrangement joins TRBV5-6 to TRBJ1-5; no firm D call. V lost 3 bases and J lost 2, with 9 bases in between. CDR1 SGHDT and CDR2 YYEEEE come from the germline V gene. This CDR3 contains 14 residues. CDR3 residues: CASSSLAGNQPQHF. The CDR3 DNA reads TGTGCCAGCAGCTCTCTGGCCGGCAATCAGCCCCAGCATTTT.

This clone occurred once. CDR3 amino acids: CASSTSGGLTDTQYF. CDR3 DNA sequence: TGCGCCAGCAGCACTAGCGGGGGTCTCACAGATACGCAGTATTTT. V is TRBV5-1 and J is TRBJ2-3; 11 bases match TRBD2. The V gene end was trimmed by 4 bases and the J gene end by 2 bases; junction bases not matched to a gene: 3. The CDR3 has 15 residues. Germline CDR1 and CDR2: SGHRS and YFSETQ.

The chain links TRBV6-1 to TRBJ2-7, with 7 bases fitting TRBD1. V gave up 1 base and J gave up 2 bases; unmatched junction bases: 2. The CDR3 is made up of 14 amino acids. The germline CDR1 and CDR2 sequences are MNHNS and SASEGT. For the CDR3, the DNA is TGTGCCAGCAGTGAAGGGACAGGCGCCTACGAGCAGTACTTC. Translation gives CASSEGTGAYEQYF.

This CDR3 is CALNDRGTDTQYF. DNA of the CDR3: TGTGCCCTTAACGACAGGGGCACAGATACGCAGTATTTT. This chain joins TRBV7-9 and TRBJ2-3, with 7 bases matching TRBD1. Germline loops: CDR1 SEHNR, CDR2 FQNEAQ (reference sequence). The CDR3 is made up of 13 amino acids. J lost 1 base, V lost 11 bases, and 6 bases had no gene match.

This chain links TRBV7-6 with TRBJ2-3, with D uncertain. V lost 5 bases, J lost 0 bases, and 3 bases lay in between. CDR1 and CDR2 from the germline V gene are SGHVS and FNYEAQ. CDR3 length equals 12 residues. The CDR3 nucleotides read TGTGCCAGCAGCGCGAGCACAGATACGCAGTATTTT. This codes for CASSASTDTQYF.

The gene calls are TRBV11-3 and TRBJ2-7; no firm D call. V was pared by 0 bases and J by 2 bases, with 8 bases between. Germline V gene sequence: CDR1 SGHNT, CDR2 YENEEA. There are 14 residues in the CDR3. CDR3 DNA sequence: TGTGCCAGCAGCTTAGATGGTGGCCCCTACGAGCAGTACTTC. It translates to CASSLDGGPYEQYF. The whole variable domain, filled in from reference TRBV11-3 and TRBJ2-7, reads EAGVVQSPRYKIIEKKQPVAFWCNPISGHNTLYWYLQNLGQGPELLIRYENEEAVDDSQLPKDRFSAERLKGVDSTLKIQPAELGDSAVYLCASSLDGGPYEQYFGPGTRLTVT.

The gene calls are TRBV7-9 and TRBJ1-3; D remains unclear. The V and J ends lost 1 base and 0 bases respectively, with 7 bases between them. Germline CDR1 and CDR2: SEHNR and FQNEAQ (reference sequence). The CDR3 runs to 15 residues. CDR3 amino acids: CASSLEQLSGNTIYF. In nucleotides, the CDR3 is TGTGCCAGCAGCTTAGAACAGCTCTCTGGAAACACCATATATTTT. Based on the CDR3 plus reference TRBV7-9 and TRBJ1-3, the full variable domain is DTGVSQNPRHKITKRGQNVTFRCDPISEHNRLYWYRQTLGQGPEFLTYFQNEAQLEKSRLLSDRFSAERPKGSFSTLEIQRTEQGDSAMYLCASSLEQLSGNTIYFGEGSWLTVV.

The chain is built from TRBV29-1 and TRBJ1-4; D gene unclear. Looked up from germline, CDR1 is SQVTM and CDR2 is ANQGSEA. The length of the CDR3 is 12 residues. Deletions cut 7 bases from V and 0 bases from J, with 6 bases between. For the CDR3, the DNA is TGCAGCGCTATTGCAACTAATGAAAAACTGTTTTTT. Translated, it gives CSAIATNEKLFF.

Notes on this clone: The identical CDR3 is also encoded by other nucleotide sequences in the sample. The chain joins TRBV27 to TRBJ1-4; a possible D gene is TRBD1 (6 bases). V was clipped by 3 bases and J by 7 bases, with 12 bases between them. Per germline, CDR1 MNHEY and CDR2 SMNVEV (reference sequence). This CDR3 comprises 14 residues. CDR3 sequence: CASSLGGRSEKLFF. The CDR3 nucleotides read TGTGCCAGCAGTTTGGGGGGGCGCAGTGAAAAACTGTTTTTT. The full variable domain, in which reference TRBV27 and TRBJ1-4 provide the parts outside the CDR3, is EAQVTQNPRYLITVTGKKLTVTCSQNMNHEYMSWYRQDPGLGLRQIYYSMNVEVTDKGDVPEGYKVSRKEKRNFPLILESPSPNQTSLYFCASSLGGRSEKLFFGSGTQLSVL.

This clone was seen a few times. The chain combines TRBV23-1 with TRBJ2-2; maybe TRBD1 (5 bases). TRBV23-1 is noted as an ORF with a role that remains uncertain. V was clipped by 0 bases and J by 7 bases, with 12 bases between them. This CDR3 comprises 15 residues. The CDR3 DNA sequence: TGCGCCAGCAGTCAATCGTCCAGAAGGGGCGGGGAGCTGTTTTTT. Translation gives CASSQSSRRGGELFF.

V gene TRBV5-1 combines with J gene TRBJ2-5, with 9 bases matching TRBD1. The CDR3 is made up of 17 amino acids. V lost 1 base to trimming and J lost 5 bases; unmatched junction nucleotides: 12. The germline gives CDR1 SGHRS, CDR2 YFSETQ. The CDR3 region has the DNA TGCGCCAGCAGCTTGATGCCGGGACAGGGAGTGCGGGAGACCCAGTACTTC. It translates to CASSLMPGQGVRETQYF. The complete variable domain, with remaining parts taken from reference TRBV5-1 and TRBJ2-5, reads KAGVTQTPRYLIKTRGQQVTLSCSPISGHRSVSWYQQTPGQGLQFLFEYFSETQRNKGNFPGRFSGRQFSNSRSEMNVSTLELGDSALYLCASSLMPGQGVRETQYFGPGTRLLVL.

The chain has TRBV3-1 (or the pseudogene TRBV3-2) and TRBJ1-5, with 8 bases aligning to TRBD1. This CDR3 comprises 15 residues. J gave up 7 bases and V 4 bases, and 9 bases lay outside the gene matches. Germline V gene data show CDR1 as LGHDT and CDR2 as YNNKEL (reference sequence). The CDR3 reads CASSPGQGFFQPQHF. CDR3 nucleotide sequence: TGTGCCAGCAGCCCCGGACAGGGATTTTTCCAGCCCCAGCATTTT.

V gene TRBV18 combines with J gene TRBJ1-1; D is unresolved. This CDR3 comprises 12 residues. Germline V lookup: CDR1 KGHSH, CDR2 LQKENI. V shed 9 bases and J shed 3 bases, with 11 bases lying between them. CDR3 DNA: TGTGCCAGTTCCGTCGAGGACACTGAAGCTTTCTTT. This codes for CASSVEDTEAFF.